This T cell receptor beta chain emerged from a study of CD8+CD57+ T cells in acquired aplastic anemia. Germline-derived CDR1 and CDR2 are ENHRY and SYGVKD. V shed 6 bases and J 2 bases; nucleotides not matched to a gene: 9. The CDR3 spans 17 residues. Patients chosen for sequencing had shown CD8+CD57+ cell expansion by flow cytometry. TCR beta VDJ and CDR3 profiles were obtained from a genomic DNA template. TCRdb ran MiXCR on the reads and lists one entry per CDR3 protein. Of some 92,000 distinct CDR3 sequences listed, about 63% are singletons. The clonotype comes from a human donor with aplastic anemia. The chain has TRBV10-3 and TRBJ2-7, with TRBD2 identical over 14 bases. The sample was sorted CD4+, CD8+, or CD8+CD57+ T cells (not recorded which) from PBMCs. The CDR3 spells CAIRSSGLAGAAYEQYF. In DNA, the CDR3 is TGTGCCATCAGATCCTCGGGACTAGCGGGGGCTGCCTACGAGCAGTACTTC.